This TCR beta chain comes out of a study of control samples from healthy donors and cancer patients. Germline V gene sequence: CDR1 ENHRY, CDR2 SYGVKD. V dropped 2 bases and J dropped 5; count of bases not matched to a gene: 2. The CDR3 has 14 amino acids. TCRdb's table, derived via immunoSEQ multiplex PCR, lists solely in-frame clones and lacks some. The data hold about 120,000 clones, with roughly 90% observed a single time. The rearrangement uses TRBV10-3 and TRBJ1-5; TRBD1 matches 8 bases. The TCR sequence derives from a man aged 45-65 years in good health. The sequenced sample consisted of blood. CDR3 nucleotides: TGTGCCATCAGTGAGAAGGGACAGGATCAGCCCCAGCATTTT. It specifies CAISEKGQDQPQHF.